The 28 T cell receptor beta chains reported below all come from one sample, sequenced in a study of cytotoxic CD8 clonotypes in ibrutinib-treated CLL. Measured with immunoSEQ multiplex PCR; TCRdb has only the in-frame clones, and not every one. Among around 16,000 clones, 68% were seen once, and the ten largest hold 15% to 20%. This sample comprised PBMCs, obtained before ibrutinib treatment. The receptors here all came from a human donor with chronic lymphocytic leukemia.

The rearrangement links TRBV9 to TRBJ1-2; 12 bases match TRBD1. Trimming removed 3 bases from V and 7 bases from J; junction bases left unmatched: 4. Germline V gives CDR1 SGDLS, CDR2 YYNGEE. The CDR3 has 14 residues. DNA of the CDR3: TGTGCCAGCAGCGGAGGGACAGGGGGCCTTGGCTACACCTTC. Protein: CASSGGTGGLGYTF.

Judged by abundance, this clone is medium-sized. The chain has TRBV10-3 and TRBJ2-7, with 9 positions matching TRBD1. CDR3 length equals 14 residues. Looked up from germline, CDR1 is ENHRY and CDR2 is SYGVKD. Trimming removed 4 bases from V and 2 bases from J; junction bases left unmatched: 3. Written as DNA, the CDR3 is TGTGCCATCAGTGTTGACAGGGGGGCCTACGAGCAGTACTTC. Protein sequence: CAISVDRGAYEQYF.

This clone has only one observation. In DNA, the CDR3 is TGTGCCAGTGCGGGACAGAACTCCTACGAGCAGTACTTC. It codes for CASAGQNSYEQYF. The chain couples TRBV7-9 to TRBJ2-7; D might be TRBD1 (7 bases). The CDR3 extends over 13 amino acids. CDR1 and CDR2 from the germline V gene are SEHNR and FQNEAQ (reference sequence). V lost 9 bases and J 0 bases, leaving 12 bases between the germline ends.

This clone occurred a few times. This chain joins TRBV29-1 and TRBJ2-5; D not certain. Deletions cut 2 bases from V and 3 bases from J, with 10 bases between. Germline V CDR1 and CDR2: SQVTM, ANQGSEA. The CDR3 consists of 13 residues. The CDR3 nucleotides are TGCAGCGTTGAAAAGGTTACTAAAGAGACCCAGTACTTC. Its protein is CSVEKVTKETQYF. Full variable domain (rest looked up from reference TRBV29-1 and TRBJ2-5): SAVISQKPSRDICQRGTSLTIQCQVDSQVTMMFWYRQQPGQSLTLIATANQGSEATYESGFVIDKFPISRPNLTFSTLTVSNMSPEDSSIYLCSVEKVTKETQYFGPGTRLLVL.

CDR3 protein: CASSLGDSPLHF. In DNA form, the CDR3 reads TGTGCCAGCAGCCTAGGGGACTCACCCCTCCACTTT. J is TRBJ1-6 and V is TRBV11-3; the D gene is possibly TRBD1 (5 bases). The CDR3 length is 12 residues. Germline loops: CDR1 SGHNT, CDR2 YENEEA. Trimming left V 5 bases short and J 10 bases short, with 9 bases between. The whole variable domain, remainder taken from reference TRBV11-3 and TRBJ1-6, is EAGVVQSPRYKIIEKKQPVAFWCNPISGHNTLYWYLQNLGQGPELLIRYENEEAVDDSQLPKDRFSAERLKGVDSTLKIQPAELGDSAVYLCASSLGDSPLHFGNGTRLTVT.

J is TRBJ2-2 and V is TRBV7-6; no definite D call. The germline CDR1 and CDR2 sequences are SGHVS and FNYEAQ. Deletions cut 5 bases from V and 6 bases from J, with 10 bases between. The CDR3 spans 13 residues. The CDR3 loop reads CASSPYGSGELFF. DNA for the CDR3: TGTGCCAGCAGCCCCTACGGATCCGGGGAGCTGTTTTTT.

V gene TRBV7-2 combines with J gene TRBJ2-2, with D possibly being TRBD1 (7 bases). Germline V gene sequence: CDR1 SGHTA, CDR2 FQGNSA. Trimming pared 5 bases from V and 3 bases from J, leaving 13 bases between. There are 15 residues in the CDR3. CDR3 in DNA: TGTGCCAGCAGCCCAACCAGGGGGGACACCGGGGAGCTGTTTTTT. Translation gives CASSPTRGDTGELFF.

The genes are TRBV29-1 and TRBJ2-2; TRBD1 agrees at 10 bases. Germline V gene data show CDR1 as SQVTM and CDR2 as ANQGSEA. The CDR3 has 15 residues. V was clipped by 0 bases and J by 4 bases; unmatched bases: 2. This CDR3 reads CSVEDGDRGTGELFF. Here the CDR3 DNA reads TGCAGCGTTGAAGATGGGGACAGGGGCACCGGGGAGCTGTTTTTT.

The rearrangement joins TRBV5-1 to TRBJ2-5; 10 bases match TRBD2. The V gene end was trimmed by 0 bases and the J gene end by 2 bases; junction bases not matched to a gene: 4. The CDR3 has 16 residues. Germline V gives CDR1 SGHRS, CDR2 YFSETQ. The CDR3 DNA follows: TGCGCCAGCAGCTTGGTGGGTAGCGGGGGGCAAGAGACCCAGTACTTC. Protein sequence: CASSLVGSGGQETQYF.

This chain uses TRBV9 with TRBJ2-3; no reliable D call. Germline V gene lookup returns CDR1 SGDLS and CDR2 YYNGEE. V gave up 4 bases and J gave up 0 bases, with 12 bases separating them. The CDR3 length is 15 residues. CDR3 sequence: CASSLSGESTDTQYF. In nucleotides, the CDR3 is TGTGCCAGCAGCCTTAGTGGGGAAAGCACAGATACGCAGTATTTT.

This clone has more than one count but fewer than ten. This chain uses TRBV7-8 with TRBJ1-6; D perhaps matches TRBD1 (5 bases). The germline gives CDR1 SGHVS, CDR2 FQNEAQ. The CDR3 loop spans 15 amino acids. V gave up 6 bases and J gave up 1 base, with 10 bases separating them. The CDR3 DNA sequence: TGTGCCAGCAGGGGCAGGGATTCCTATAATTCACCCCTCCACTTT. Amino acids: CASRGRDSYNSPLHF.

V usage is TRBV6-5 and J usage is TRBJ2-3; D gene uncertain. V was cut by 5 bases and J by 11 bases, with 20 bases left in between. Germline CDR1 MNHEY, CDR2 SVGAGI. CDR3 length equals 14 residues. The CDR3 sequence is CASSRMDRFGQQYF. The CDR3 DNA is TGTGCCAGCAGTCGGATGGACCGTTTCGGGCAGCAGTATTTT.

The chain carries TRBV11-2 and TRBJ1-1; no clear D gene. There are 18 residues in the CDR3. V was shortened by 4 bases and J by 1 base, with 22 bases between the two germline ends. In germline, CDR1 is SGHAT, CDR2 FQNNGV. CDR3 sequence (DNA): TGTGCCAGCAGCTCTTTGGGTCATACTCCCGCCGGGAACACTGAAGCTTTCTTT. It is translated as CASSSLGHTPAGNTEAFF. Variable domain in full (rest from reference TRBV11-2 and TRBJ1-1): EAGVAQSPRYKIIEKRQSVAFWCNPISGHATLYWYQQILGQGPKLLIQFQNNGVVDDSQLPKDRFSAERLKGVDSTLKIQPAKLEDSAVYLCASSSLGHTPAGNTEAFFGQGTRLTVV.

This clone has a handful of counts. The CDR3 DNA is TGCAGCGCCAAGGGAGGGGACACTGAAGCTTTCTTT. Translated, it gives CSAKGGDTEAFF. The V call is TRBV29-1, the J call TRBJ1-1; possible D gene TRBD1, 5 bases. Germline V lookup: CDR1 SQVTM, CDR2 ANQGSEA. This CDR3 has 12 residues. Trimming took 7 bases from V and 3 from J, leaving 12 bases between them.

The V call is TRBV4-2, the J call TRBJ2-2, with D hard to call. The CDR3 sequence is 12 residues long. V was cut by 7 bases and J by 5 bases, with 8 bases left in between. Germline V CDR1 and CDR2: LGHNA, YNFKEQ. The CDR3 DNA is TGTGCCAGCACCGAAAAGACCGGGGAGCTGTTTTTT. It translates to CASTEKTGELFF.

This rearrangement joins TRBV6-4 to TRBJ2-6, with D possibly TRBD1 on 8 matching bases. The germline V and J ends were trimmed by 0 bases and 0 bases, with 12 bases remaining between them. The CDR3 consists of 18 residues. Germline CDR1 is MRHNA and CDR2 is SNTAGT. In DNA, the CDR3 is TGTGCCAGCAGTGACTCACAGGGGGGGAACTCTGGGGCCAACGTCCTGACTTTC. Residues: CASSDSQGGNSGANVLTF.

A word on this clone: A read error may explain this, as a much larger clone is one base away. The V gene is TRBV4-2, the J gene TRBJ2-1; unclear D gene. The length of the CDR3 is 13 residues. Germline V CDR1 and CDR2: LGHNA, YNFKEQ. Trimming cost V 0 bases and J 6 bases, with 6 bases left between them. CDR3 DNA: TGTGCCAGCAGCCAAGATTATCTCAATGAGCAGTTCTTC. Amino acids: CASSQDYLNEQFF.

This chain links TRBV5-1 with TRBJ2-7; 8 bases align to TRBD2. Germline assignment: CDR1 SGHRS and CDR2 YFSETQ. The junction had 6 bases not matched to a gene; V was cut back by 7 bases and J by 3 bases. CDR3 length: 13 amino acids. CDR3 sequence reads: CASGTSGDYEQYF. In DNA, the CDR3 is TGCGCCAGCGGAACTAGCGGAGACTACGAGCAGTACTTC.

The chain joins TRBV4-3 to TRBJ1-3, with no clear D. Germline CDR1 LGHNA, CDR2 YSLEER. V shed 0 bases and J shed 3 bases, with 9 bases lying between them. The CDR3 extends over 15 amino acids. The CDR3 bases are TGCGCCAGCAGCCAAGAATCCGTAGGTGGAAACACCATATATTTT. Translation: CASSQESVGGNTIYF.

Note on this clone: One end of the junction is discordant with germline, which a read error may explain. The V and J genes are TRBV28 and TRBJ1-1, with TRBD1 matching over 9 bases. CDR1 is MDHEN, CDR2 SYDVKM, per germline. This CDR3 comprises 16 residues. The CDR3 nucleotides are TGTGCCAGCAGCTTATGGGGGGGACAGGGCAACACTGAAGCTTTCTTT. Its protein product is CASSLWGGQGNTEAFF. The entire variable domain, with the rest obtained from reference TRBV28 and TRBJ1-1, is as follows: DVKVTQSSRYLVKRTGEKVFLECVQDMDHENMFWYRQDPGLGLRLIYFSYDVKMKEKGDIPEGYSVSREKKERFSLILESASTNQTSMYLCASSLWGGQGNTEAFFGQGTRLTVV.

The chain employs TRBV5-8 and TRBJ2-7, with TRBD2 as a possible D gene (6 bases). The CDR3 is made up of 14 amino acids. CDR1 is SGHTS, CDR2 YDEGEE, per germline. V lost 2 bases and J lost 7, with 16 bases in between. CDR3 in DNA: TGTGCCAGCAGCTTTGGGGGGTCCGGGGTGGAGCAGTACTTC. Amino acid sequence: CASSFGGSGVEQYF.

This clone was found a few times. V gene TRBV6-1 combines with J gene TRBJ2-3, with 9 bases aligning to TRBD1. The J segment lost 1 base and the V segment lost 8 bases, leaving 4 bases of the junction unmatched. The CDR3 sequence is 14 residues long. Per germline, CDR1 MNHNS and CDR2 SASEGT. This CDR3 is CASDRGSGTDTQYF. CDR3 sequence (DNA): TGTGCCAGCGACAGGGGGAGCGGCACAGATACGCAGTATTTT.

CDR3: CASSSRPRGELAKNIQYF. CDR3 DNA: TGCGCCAGCAGCTCCAGGCCTAGGGGGGAACTAGCCAAAAACATTCAGTACTTC. This chain uses TRBV5-1 with TRBJ2-4; either TRBD1 or TRBD2 may supply D (6 bases each). Germline-derived CDR1 and CDR2 are SGHRS and YFSETQ. The V and J ends lost 3 bases and 0 bases respectively, with 19 bases between them. The CDR3 contains 18 residues.

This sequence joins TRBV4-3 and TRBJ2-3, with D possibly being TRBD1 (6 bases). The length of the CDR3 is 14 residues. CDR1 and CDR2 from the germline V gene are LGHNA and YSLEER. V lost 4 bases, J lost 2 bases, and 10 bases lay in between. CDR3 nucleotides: TGCGCCAGCAGCCCGACAGGAATCACAGATACGCAGTATTTT. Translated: CASSPTGITDTQYF.

In DNA form, the CDR3 reads TGTGCCAGCTCACCAACCCCCGGGACTAGCGGGGTAGCCAAAAACATTCAGTACTTC. It specifies CASSPTPGTSGVAKNIQYF. The gene calls are TRBV18 and TRBJ2-4; the match to TRBD2 covers 13 bases. CDR1 and CDR2 from the germline V gene are KGHSH and LQKENI. J lost 0 bases, V lost 2 bases, and 7 bases had no gene match. The CDR3 runs to 19 residues.

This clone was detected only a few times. The CDR3 nucleotides read TGTGCCTGGAGGGGGACAGGGACCTACGAGCAGTACTTC. It is translated as CAWRGTGTYEQYF. The chain links TRBV30 to TRBJ2-7; TRBD1 agrees at 9 bases. V trimming: 3 bases; J trimming: 2 bases; junction bases outside the gene matches: 2. CDR3 length: 13 amino acids. Germline loops: CDR1 GTSNPN, CDR2 SVGIG (reference sequence).

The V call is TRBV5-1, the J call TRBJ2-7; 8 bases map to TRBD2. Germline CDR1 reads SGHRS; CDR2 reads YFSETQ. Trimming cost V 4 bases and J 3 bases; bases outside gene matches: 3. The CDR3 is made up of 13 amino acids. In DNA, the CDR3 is TGCGCCAGCAGCGGAGCGGGGGACTACGAGCAGTACTTC. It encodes CASSGAGDYEQYF. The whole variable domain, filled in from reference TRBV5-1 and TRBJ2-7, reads KAGVTQTPRYLIKTRGQQVTLSCSPISGHRSVSWYQQTPGQGLQFLFEYFSETQRNKGNFPGRFSGRQFSNSRSEMNVSTLELGDSALYLCASSGAGDYEQYFGPGTRLTVT.

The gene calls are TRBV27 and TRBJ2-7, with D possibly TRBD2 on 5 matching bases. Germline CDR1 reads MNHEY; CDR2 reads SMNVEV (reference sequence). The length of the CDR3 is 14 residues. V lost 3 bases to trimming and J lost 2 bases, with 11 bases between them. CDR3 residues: CASSFGVGAYEQYF. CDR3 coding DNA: TGTGCCAGCAGTTTCGGGGTCGGGGCCTACGAGCAGTACTTC.